This T cell receptor (beta chain) was profiled in a study of STAT5B mutations in CD4+ large granular lymphocyte leukemia. Across the whole study: Among healthy donors, a particular HLA allele went with more CDR3 'QG' motifs. Findings and caveats of the study: TRBV06-family usage was enriched in top patient clones (8/27) versus controls (2/35). Over 20% of private leukemic clonotypes occurred rarely in other patients' non-leukemic repertoires.

With regard to this clone: Its antigen is not known.

TCRdb keeps only in-frame clones here, not all; method: immunoSEQ multiplex PCR. The sample has some 34,000 clones; about 70% are singletons. The CDR3 runs 14 residues. CDR1 is SEHNR and CDR2 is FQNEAQ in the germline V gene (reference sequence). V shed 0 bases and J shed 3 bases, with 9 bases lying between them. The sample taken for sequencing was CD4+ T cells from blood buffy coats. The chain couples TRBV7-9 to TRBJ2-7, with D uncertain. This clonotype originated in a human donor in good health. The CDR3 region has the DNA TGTGCCAGCAGCTTAGCGGGAATGGGCTACGAGCAGTACTTC. Translation: CASSLAGMGYEQYF. The whole variable domain, remainder taken from reference TRBV7-9 and TRBJ2-7, is DTGVSQNPRHKITKRGQNVTFRCDPISEHNRLYWYRQTLGQGPEFLTYFQNEAQLEKSRLLSDRFSAERPKGSFSTLEIQRTEQGDSAMYLCASSLAGMGYEQYFGPGTRLTVT.